A single sample is the source of the 17 T cell receptor beta chains below, sequenced in a study of blood T cell repertoires in COVID-19. Data came from immunoSEQ multiplex PCR; TCRdb stores just in-frame clones and leaves some out. The table includes under 200,000 clones, around nine tenths detected once. What was sequenced was peripheral blood. The receptors stem from an older man with acute or convalescent COVID-19.

The rearrangement joins TRBV6-5 to TRBJ2-7; maybe TRBD1 (6 bases). Trimming took 7 bases from V and 0 from J, leaving 16 bases between them. The CDR3 contains 15 residues. Germline CDR1 MNHEY, CDR2 SVGAGI. The CDR3 bases are TGTGCCAGCACCTTTACACAGGGAAGCTCCTACGAGCAGTACTTC. Amino acid sequence: CASTFTQGSSYEQYF.

The chain carries TRBV29-1 and TRBJ2-3; TRBD2 matches 14 bases. After removal of 4 bases from V and 5 bases from J, the junction contained 8 bases not matched to a gene. Germline CDR1 is SQVTM and CDR2 is ANQGSEA. The CDR3 runs 16 residues. The CDR3 region is CSVGGTSGRLGDTQYF. In DNA form, the CDR3 reads TGCAGCGTTGGCGGGACTAGCGGGAGACTAGGAGATACGCAGTATTTT.

The V call is TRBV5-1, the J call TRBJ2-5; D gene unclear. Deletions cut 7 bases from V and 8 bases from J, with 12 bases between. Germline V gene lookup returns CDR1 SGHRS and CDR2 YFSETQ. This CDR3 has 11 residues. The CDR3 loop reads CASGEGETQYF. DNA of the CDR3: TGCGCCAGCGGTGAAGGAGAAACCCAGTACTTC.

The rearrangement uses TRBV21-1 and TRBJ1-1. TRBV21-1 constitutes a pseudogene. The CDR3 covers 14 residues. The CDR3 spells CASSKPAENTEAFF. CDR3 in DNA: TGTGCCAGCAGCAAACCTGCGGAGAACACTGAAGCTTTCTTT.

This rearrangement joins TRBV7-2 to TRBJ2-1; 9 bases are a match to TRBD2. J was trimmed by 4 bases and V by 6 bases; bases with no gene match: 7. The CDR3 has 15 amino acids. In germline, CDR1 is SGHTA, CDR2 FQGNSA. The CDR3 protein is CASSTSGGRYNEQFF. CDR3 DNA: TGTGCCAGCAGTACAAGCGGGGGGCGATACAATGAGCAGTTCTTC.

The chain has TRBV2 and TRBJ1-1; tentative D call: TRBD1 (5 bases). Germline-derived CDR1 and CDR2 are SNHLY and FYNNEI. Between the trimmed V and J ends, which lost 4 bases and 5 bases, there was a span of 11 bases. The CDR3 contains 13 residues. CDR3 loop: CASSGGRGTEAFF. CDR3 in DNA: TGTGCCAGCAGTGGGGGCCGGGGGACTGAAGCTTTCTTT. Drawing the rest from reference TRBV2 and TRBJ1-1, the complete variable domain is EPEVTQTPSHQVTQMGQEVILRCVPISNHLYFYWYRQILGQKVEFLVSFYNNEISEKSEIFDDQFSVERPDGSNFTLKIRSTKLEDSAMYFCASSGGRGTEAFFGQGTRLTVV.

The chain joins TRBV24-1 to TRBJ2-1, with a possible D match to TRBD2 (6 bases). V was cut by 5 bases and J by 8 bases, with 21 bases left in between. The germline V gene has CDR1 KGHDR and CDR2 SFDVKD. The CDR3 is made up of 16 amino acids. CDR3 nucleotide sequence: TGTGCCACCAGTGGGGGGACGGGAGTCCCCCAGGATGAGCAGTTCTTC. This encodes CATSGGTGVPQDEQFF.

V and J are TRBV5-1 and TRBJ1-1; no firm D call. The CDR3 spans 13 residues. The germline V gene encodes CDR1 SGHRS and CDR2 YFSETQ. V shed 2 bases and J shed 1 base, with 6 bases lying between them. The CDR3 loop is CASSFESNTEAFF. DNA of the CDR3: TGCGCCAGCAGCTTCGAGTCGAACACTGAAGCTTTCTTT.

The rearrangement uses TRBV29-1 and TRBJ1-2; possible D gene TRBD1, 5 bases. V was trimmed by 7 bases and J by 5 bases, leaving 11 bases between them. In germline, CDR1 is SQVTM, CDR2 ANQGSEA. This CDR3 contains 11 residues. Here the CDR3 DNA reads TGCAGCGCGTTCGGGGGATATGGCTACACCTTC. This gives the protein CSAFGGYGYTF.

This clone was counted a few times. The chain's CDR3 is CASSLPPQRIYNEQFF. CDR3 bases: TGTGCCAGCAGCCTACCCCCCCAGCGGATATACAATGAGCAGTTCTTC. V gene TRBV5-4 combines with J gene TRBJ2-1, with D tentatively TRBD2 (5 bases). CDR1 and CDR2 from the germline V gene are SGHNT and YYREEE (reference sequence). V was pared by 4 bases and J by 4 bases, with 18 bases between. The CDR3 runs 16 residues.

This clone was detected only once. The chain uses TRBV5-4 and TRBJ2-5; TRBD2 might be the D (6 bases). V lost 1 base and J lost 4, with 14 bases in between. This CDR3 comprises 15 residues. Germline-derived CDR1 and CDR2 are SGHNT and YYREEE (reference sequence). The CDR3 is CASSLFGGRVETQYF. The CDR3 bases are TGTGCCAGCAGCTTGTTCGGGGGTCGGGTAGAGACCCAGTACTTC.

The gene calls are TRBV2 and TRBJ1-2, with a tentative D call TRBD1 (5 bases). The V gene lost 6 bases and the J gene lost 1 base, with 6 bases spanning the gap. Germline V gene sequence: CDR1 SNHLY, CDR2 FYNNEI. The CDR3 runs to 12 residues. CDR3 in DNA: TGTGCCAGCAGCCAGGGTAACTATGGCTACACCTTC. It specifies CASSQGNYGYTF.

The chain has TRBV7-6 and TRBJ2-2, with TRBD2 matching over 12 bases. The CDR3 totals 16 residues. Germline loops: CDR1 SGHVS, CDR2 FNYEAQ. After removal of 1 base from V and 6 bases from J, the junction contained 3 bases not matched to a gene. The CDR3 DNA follows: TGTGCCAGCAGCTTAGAGCTAGCGGGAGGGCCCGGGGAGCTGTTTTTT. Residues: CASSLELAGGPGELFF.

This chain links TRBV29-1 with TRBJ2-7; TRBD2 is a possible D gene (5 bases). The CDR3 is made up of 13 amino acids. V lost 6 bases and J lost 3, with 15 bases in between. Germline CDR1 reads SQVTM; CDR2 reads ANQGSEA. CDR3 residues: CSVEGIGFYEQYF. In DNA form, the CDR3 reads TGCAGCGTAGAGGGTATAGGCTTCTACGAGCAGTACTTC.

The sample holds one count of this clone. The chain recombines TRBV5-6 with TRBJ2-3; the D gene is possibly TRBD1 (5 bases). The CDR3 sequence is 15 residues long. Trimming took 4 bases from V and 4 from J, leaving 16 bases between them. CDR1 and CDR2 (germline): SGHDT, YYEEEE. The CDR3 DNA reads as TGTGCCAGCAGCGTTAGGGGCAGGGTGCCAGATACGCAGTATTTT. The encoded protein is CASSVRGRVPDTQYF.

The V and J genes are TRBV6-5 and TRBJ2-1; D might be TRBD2 (5 bases). The CDR3 has 14 residues. The V end was cut by 2 bases, the J end by 9 bases, with 14 bases between. The germline V gene has CDR1 MNHEY and CDR2 SVGAGI. The CDR3 sequence is CASSYLSSDVEQFF. CDR3 DNA: TGTGCCAGCAGTTACCTGAGTAGCGATGTTGAGCAGTTCTTC.

The J gene is TRBJ1-2, the V gene TRBV18; tentative D call: TRBD1 (5 bases). The ends were cut back, 6 bases at V and 4 bases at J, with 15 bases in the middle. In germline, CDR1 is KGHSH, CDR2 LQKENI. This CDR3 spans 14 amino acids. DNA of the CDR3: TGTGCCAGCTCTCCGCAGGGCTTATCCTATGGCTACACCTTC. Amino acids: CASSPQGLSYGYTF.